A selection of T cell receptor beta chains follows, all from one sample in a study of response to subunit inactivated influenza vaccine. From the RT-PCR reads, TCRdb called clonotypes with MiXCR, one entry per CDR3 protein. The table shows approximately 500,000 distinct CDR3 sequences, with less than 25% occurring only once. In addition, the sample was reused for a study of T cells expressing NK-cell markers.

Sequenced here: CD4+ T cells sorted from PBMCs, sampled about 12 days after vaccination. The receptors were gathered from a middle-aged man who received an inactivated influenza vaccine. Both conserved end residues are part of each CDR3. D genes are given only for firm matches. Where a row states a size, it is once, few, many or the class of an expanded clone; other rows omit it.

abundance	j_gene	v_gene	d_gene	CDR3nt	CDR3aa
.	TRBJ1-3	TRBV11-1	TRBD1	TGTGCCAGCAGCTTCCCCCGAGGACAGGGGGCTTCTTTCTTCTCTGGAAACACCATATATTTT	CASSFPRGQGASFFSGNTIYF
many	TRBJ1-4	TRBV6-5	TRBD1	TGTGCCAGCAGTTACGGCGGACAGGGGGCCTATGAAAAACTGTTTTTT	CASSYGGQGAYEKLFF
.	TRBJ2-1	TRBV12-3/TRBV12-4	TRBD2	TGTGCCAGCAGTTTAGGGGCTAGCGGATACAATGAGCAGTTCTTC	CASSLGASGYNEQFF
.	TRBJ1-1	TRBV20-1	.	TGCAGTGCTAGAGATGGGGTTCGAGTGAACACTGAAGCTTTCTTT	CSARDGVRVNTEAFF
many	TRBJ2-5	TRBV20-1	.	TGCAGTGCTAGAGGTTCCGGTCAAGAGACCCAGTACTTC	CSARGSGQETQYF
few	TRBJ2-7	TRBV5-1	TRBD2	TGCGCCAGCAGCGTAGTCGGGGGGGGTGACGAGCAGTACTTC	CASSVVGGGDEQYF
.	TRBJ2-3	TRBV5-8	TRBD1	TGTGCCAGCAGCTCCACAGGGGATCCCGCAGATACGCAGTATTTT	CASSSTGDPADTQYF
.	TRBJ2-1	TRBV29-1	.	TGCAGCGTTACCATGTTTCTAGCCAATGAGCAGTTCTTC	CSVTMFLANEQFF
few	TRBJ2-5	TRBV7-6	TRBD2	TGTGCCAGCAGCTTAAGACTAGCGGAGAGCAGGGCCCAGTACTTC	CASSLRLAESRAQYF
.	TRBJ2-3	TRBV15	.	TGTGCCACCAGCAGAGTGTCAGGTAGCGCAGATACGCAGTATTTT	CATSRVSGSADTQYF
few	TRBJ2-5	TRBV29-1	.	TGCAGCGTTGAAGAATTTTTTGGGGCCAGGGAGACCCAGTACTTC	CSVEEFFGARETQYF
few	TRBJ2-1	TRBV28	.	TGTGCCAGCAGTGGCGGGGCGCTGAATGAGCAGTTCTTC	CASSGGALNEQFF
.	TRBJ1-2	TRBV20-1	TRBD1	TGCAGTGCTACTAGGACAGGGCCCAACTATGGCTACACCTTC	CSATRTGPNYGYTF
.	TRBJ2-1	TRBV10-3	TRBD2	TGTGCCATCAGTGCGGGGAATAGCGGGAGGGGTTACAATGAGCAGTTCTTC	CAISAGNSGRGYNEQFF
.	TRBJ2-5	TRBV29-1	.	TGCAGCGTTGATAGCGACAAGACCCAGTACTTC	CSVDSDKTQYF
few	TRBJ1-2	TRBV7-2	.	TGTGCCAGCAGCTTAGGCGCCAGCGACTATGGCTACACCTTC	CASSLGASDYGYTF
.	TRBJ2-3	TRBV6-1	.	TGTGCCAGCAGGCCGAGGGGCCCCGGTAGCACAGATACGCAGTATTTT	CASRPRGPGSTDTQYF
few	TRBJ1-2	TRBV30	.	TGTGCCTGGAGTGTAGACCCAGGCCTCACCAGAGGCTACACCTTC	CAWSVDPGLTRGYTF
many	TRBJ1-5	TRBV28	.	TGCGCCAGCAGCGCGGACAGTAATCAGCCCCAGCATTTT	CASSADSNQPQHF
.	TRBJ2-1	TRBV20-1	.	TGCAGTGCTAGAGACCCTGCCCAGGCCTGGGATGAGCAGTTCTTC	CSARDPAQAWDEQFF
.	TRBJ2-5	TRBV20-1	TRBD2	TGCAGTGCTCCCCGGGGGGTGGAGACCCAGTACTTC	CSAPRGVETQYF
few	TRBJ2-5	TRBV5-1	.	TGCGCCAGCAGCTCACAGGTTGTGGTAGGAGAGACCCAGTACTTC	CASSSQVVVGETQYF
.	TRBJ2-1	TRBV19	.	TGTGCCAGTAGTATAGATCTAAGAGCTTCCTACAATGAGCAGTTCTTC	CASSIDLRASYNEQFF
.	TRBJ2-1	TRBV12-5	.	TGTGCTAGTGGCCCCCCAAATGGCAATGAGCAGTTCTTC	CASGPPNGNEQFF
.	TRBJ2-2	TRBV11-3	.	TGTGCCAGCAGCTTATCAGGATCAAACACCGGGGAGCTGTTTTTT	CASSLSGSNTGELFF
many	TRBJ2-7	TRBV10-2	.	TGCGCCAGCAGTCAGGGACAACCATACGAGCAGTACTTC	CASSQGQPYEQYF
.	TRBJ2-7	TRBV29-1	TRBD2	TGCAGCGTCACGCCAAATAGCGGGATCTACGAGCAGTACTTC	CSVTPNSGIYEQYF
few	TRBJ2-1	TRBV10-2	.	TGCGCCAGCAGTGGGATAGTTTCTTTAGGCTACAGTGAGCAGTTCTTC	CASSGIVSLGYSEQFF
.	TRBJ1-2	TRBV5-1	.	TGCGCCAGCAGCTTAGGGCAGCCACCCAACTATGGCTACACCTTC	CASSLGQPPNYGYTF
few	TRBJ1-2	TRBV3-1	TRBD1	TGTGCCAGCAGCCAAGAAGCGAGGGGGCTAAATGGCTACACCTTC	CASSQEARGLNGYTF
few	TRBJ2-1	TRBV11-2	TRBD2	TGTGCCAGCAGACCTTCTAGCGGGAGGGCCCAATCGTACAATGAGCAGTTCTTC	CASRPSSGRAQSYNEQFF
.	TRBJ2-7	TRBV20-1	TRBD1	TGCAGTGTTGGACAGGCTTACTACGAGCAGTACTTC	CSVGQAYYEQYF
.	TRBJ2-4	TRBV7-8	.	TGTGCCAGCAGCCACCACCGAATTGACATTCAGTACTTC	CASSHHRIDIQYF
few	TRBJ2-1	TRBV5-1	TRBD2	TGCGCCAGCAGCTTGGAGCGGGAGCGGTACAATGAGCAGTTCTTC	CASSLERERYNEQFF
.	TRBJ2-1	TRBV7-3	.	TGTGCCAGCAGCCCAACGGGGAGAATCCTATTTGGGGAGCAGTTCTTC	CASSPTGRILFGEQFF
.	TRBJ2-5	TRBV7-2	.	TGTGCCAGCAGGCAGGGGGGCCCTTCAGGAGAGACCCAGTACTTC	CASRQGGPSGETQYF
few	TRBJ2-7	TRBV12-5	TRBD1	TGTGCTAGTGCCCCCGGACAGGGGGCCTACGAGCAGTACTTC	CASAPGQGAYEQYF